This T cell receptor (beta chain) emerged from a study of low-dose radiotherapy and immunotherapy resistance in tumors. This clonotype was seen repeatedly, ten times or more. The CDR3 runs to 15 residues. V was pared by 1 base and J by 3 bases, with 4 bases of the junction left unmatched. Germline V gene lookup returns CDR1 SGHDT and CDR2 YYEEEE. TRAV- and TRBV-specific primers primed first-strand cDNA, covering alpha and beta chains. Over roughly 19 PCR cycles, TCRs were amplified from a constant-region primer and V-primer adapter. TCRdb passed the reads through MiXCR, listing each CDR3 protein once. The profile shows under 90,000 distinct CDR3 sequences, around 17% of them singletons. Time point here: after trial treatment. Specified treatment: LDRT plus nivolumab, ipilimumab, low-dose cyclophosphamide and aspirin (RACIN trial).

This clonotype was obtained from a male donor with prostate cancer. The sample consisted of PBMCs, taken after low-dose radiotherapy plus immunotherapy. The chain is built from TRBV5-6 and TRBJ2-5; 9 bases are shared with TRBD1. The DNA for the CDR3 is TGTGCCAGCAGCTTGAAAGGGACAGGGAAAGAGACCCAGTACTTC. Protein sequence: CASSLKGTGKETQYF.